The 28 T cell receptor beta chains below all came from one sample that was sequenced in a study of control samples from healthy donors and cancer patients. Method: immunoSEQ multiplex PCR; TCRdb's copy keeps in-frame clones and lacks some. The sample contains some 95,000 clones, around nine tenths of which appear only once. Source material: blood. These receptors all come from a human donor in good health. The donor label of this sample is uncertain.

The chain is built from TRBV13 and TRBJ1-2, with TRBD1 identical over 8 bases. V shed 0 bases, J shed 6 bases, and the junction held 9 bases outside the gene matches. The length of the CDR3 is 16 residues. Germline assignment: CDR1 PRHDT and CDR2 FYEKMQ (reference sequence). DNA of the CDR3: TGTGCCAGCAGCTTAGGTAGTATGGGACAGGCGGATGGCTACACCTTC. Protein product: CASSLGSMGQADGYTF.

The chain is built from TRBV19 and TRBJ1-3; D gene unclear. Germline V gene sequence: CDR1 LNHDA, CDR2 SQIVND (reference sequence). The ends were cut back, 4 bases at V and 0 bases at J, with 10 bases in the middle. This CDR3 spans 15 amino acids. The CDR3 DNA sequence: TGTGCCAGTAGTAGGCAGGCGTACTCTGGAAACACCATATATTTT. As protein: CASSRQAYSGNTIYF.

The V gene is TRBV10-3, the J gene TRBJ1-2; tentatively, D is TRBD1 (6 bases). There are 12 residues in the CDR3. Trimming shortened V by 6 bases and J by 8 bases, and 13 bases separated the two germline ends. Germline CDR1 ENHRY, CDR2 SYGVKD. As DNA, the CDR3 is TGTGCCATCAGCAAGGGACATGAAGGCTACACCTTC. Translated, it gives CAISKGHEGYTF.

This clone occurred a few times. The V gene is TRBV11-3, the J gene TRBJ2-1; D may be TRBD2 (5 bases). Germline CDR1 SGHNT, CDR2 YENEEA. The CDR3 sequence is 9 residues long. V was shortened by 11 bases and J by 8 bases, with 7 bases between the two germline ends. The CDR3 is CAAGHEQFF. In DNA, the CDR3 is TGTGCCGCGGGCCATGAGCAGTTCTTC.

This clone was counted a single time. This chain joins TRBV2 and TRBJ1-2; perhaps TRBD1 as D (5 bases). This CDR3 region has 15 residues. CDR1 is SNHLY and CDR2 is FYNNEI in the germline V gene. With 8 bases removed from V and 3 bases from J, the gap between germline ends came to 19 bases. The CDR3 region is CASLEGWQGHYGYTF. The CDR3 coding sequence is TGTGCCAGCCTGGAAGGTTGGCAGGGCCACTATGGCTACACCTTC.

The gene calls are TRBV5-4 and TRBJ2-1; perhaps D is TRBD1 or TRBD2 (5 bases each). The CDR3 runs to 16 residues. Germline V lookup: CDR1 SGHNT, CDR2 YYREEE (reference sequence). The germline V and J ends were trimmed by 5 bases and 5 bases, with 20 bases remaining between them. Here the CDR3 reads CASSSPGQRKNNEQFF. The DNA of the CDR3 is TGTGCCAGCAGTTCACCGGGGCAGCGAAAAAACAATGAGCAGTTCTTC. Complete variable domain (other parts from reference TRBV5-4 and TRBJ2-1): ETGVTQSPTHLIKTRGQQVTLRCSSQSGHNTVSWYQQALGQGPQFIFQYYREEENGRGNFPPRFSGLQFPNYSSELNVNALELDDSALYLCASSSPGQRKNNEQFFGPGTRLTVL.

As to this clone: In the same sample, other DNA sequences code for this CDR3. This rearrangement joins TRBV6-5 to TRBJ1-1, with 11 bases fitting TRBD1. The CDR3 has 14 residues. Germline CDR1 is MNHEY and CDR2 is SVGAGI. Germline trimming cut 4 bases from V and 5 bases from J; bases unmatched to any gene: 3. CDR3 region: CASSSGQGGTEAFF. The CDR3 DNA sequence: TGTGCCAGCAGTTCGGGACAGGGGGGGACTGAAGCTTTCTTT.

The rearrangement links TRBV30 to TRBJ2-5, with D perhaps matching TRBD2 (6 bases). Germline V lookup: CDR1 GTSNPN, CDR2 SVGIG (reference sequence). The ends were cut back, 5 bases at V and 2 bases at J, with 15 bases in the middle. This CDR3 contains 14 residues. DNA for the CDR3: TGTGCCTGGTCTGGAGGGAGCCAACAAGAGACCCAGTACTTC. It codes for CAWSGGSQQETQYF. Full variable domain (outside the CDR3, taken from reference TRBV30 and TRBJ2-5): SQTIHQWPATLVQPVGSPLSLECTVEGTSNPNLYWYRQAAGRGLQLLFYSVGIGQISSEVPQNLSASRPQDRQFILSSKKLLLSDSGFYLCAWSGGSQQETQYFGPGTRLLVL.

The rearrangement joins TRBV4-2 to TRBJ1-4; no firm D call. The CDR3 loop spans 16 amino acids. Germline V gene data show CDR1 as LGHNA and CDR2 as YNFKEQ. V was cut by 0 bases and J by 1 base, with 9 bases left in between. CDR3 residues: CASSQDESGTNEKLFF. For the CDR3, the DNA is TGTGCCAGCAGCCAAGATGAATCTGGAACTAATGAAAAACTGTTTTTT.

The chain joins TRBV25-1 to TRBJ1-1, with D possibly matching TRBD1 (6 bases). The CDR3 sequence is 13 residues long. Germline CDR1 is MGHDK and CDR2 is SYGVNS. Between the trimmed V and J ends, which lost 3 bases and 8 bases, there was a span of 13 bases. The CDR3 is CASSDLGADEAFF. CDR3 nucleotide sequence: TGTGCCAGCAGTGACCTGGGGGCGGACGAAGCTTTCTTT.

This clone was seen a single time. This chain joins TRBV10-3 and TRBJ2-1; D is uncertain. The CDR3 has 13 residues. The ends were cut back, 2 bases at V and 6 bases at J, with 8 bases in the middle. The germline V gene encodes CDR1 ENHRY and CDR2 SYGVKD. The chain's CDR3 is CAISEEPSNEQFF. The CDR3, as DNA: TGTGCCATCAGTGAGGAGCCTTCCAATGAGCAGTTCTTC.

This chain joins TRBV24-1 and TRBJ1-5; unclear D gene. Per germline, CDR1 KGHDR and CDR2 SFDVKD. The V end was cut by 7 bases, the J end by 4 bases, with 10 bases between. The CDR3 has 13 residues. Here the CDR3 DNA reads TGTGCCACCAGGCTCGGGCCAAATCAGCCCCAGCATTTT. Amino acid sequence: CATRLGPNQPQHF.

This clone occurred once. This chain connects TRBV5-1 to TRBJ2-1; 8 bases map to TRBD1. The trim removed 6 bases at V and 4 bases at J, leaving 6 bases unmatched. Germline loops: CDR1 SGHRS, CDR2 YFSETQ. The CDR3 is 14 amino acids. CDR3 residues: CASTPGQEYNEQFF. CDR3 DNA: TGCGCCAGCACGCCGGGACAGGAATACAATGAGCAGTTCTTC.

About this clone itself: The sample carries other DNA sequences with the same CDR3. The genes are TRBV19 and TRBJ1-5; D remains ambiguous. V lost 1 base to trimming and J lost 4 bases, with 8 bases between them. From germline, CDR1 is LNHDA and CDR2 SQIVND (reference sequence). This CDR3 has 14 amino acids. The CDR3 is CASSIVYGNQPQHF. The CDR3 DNA reads as TGTGCCAGTAGTATAGTCTACGGGAATCAGCCCCAGCATTTT.

V gene TRBV6-2 or TRBV6-3 combines with J gene TRBJ1-2; no definite D call. Germline V gene lookup returns CDR1 MNHEY and CDR2 SVGEGT. The CDR3 is 14 residues long. V was shortened by 6 bases and J by 8 bases, with 19 bases between the two germline ends. DNA of the CDR3: TGTGCCAGCAGCCAAGTAGGACTATTTTTCGGCTACACCTTC. As protein: CASSQVGLFFGYTF.

The V gene is TRBV15, the J gene TRBJ1-2, with D maybe TRBD1 (6 bases). Germline CDR1 and CDR2: LNHNV and YYDKDF (reference sequence). The CDR3 has 14 residues. The V and J ends lost 0 bases and 5 bases respectively, with 10 bases between them. In nucleotides, the CDR3 is TGTGCCACCAGCAGAGAACAGGGAGGTTATGGCTACACCTTC. Protein sequence: CATSREQGGYGYTF. The complete variable domain, with remaining parts taken from reference TRBV15 and TRBJ1-2, reads DAMVIQNPRYQVTQFGKPVTLSCSQTLNHNVMYWYQQKSSQAPKLLFHYYDKDFNNEADTPDNFQSRRPNTSFCFLDIRSPGLGDTAMYLCATSREQGGYGYTFGSGTRLTVV.

This rearrangement joins TRBV5-1 to TRBJ2-1, with a tentative D call TRBD2 (5 bases). V dropped 0 bases and J dropped 5 bases, with 18 bases sitting between them. The length of the CDR3 is 17 residues. The germline gives CDR1 SGHRS, CDR2 YFSETQ. The CDR3 bases are TGCGCCAGCAGCTTGGCGGGCGTCAGTGCGGGTGACAATGAGCAGTTCTTC. It is translated as CASSLAGVSAGDNEQFF.

The gene calls are TRBV5-1 and TRBJ1-5, with D perhaps TRBD1 (5 bases). Trimming shortened V by 3 bases and J by 7 bases, and 17 bases separated the two germline ends. The CDR3 length is 15 residues. Germline CDR1 reads SGHRS; CDR2 reads YFSETQ. The chain's CDR3 is CASSSGESPGQPQHF. In DNA form, the CDR3 reads TGCGCCAGCAGCTCGGGGGAGAGCCCCGGCCAGCCCCAGCATTTT.

The chain links TRBV19 to TRBJ1-5, with D unresolved. The V end lost 7 bases, the J end lost 3 bases, and 13 bases lay between the germline ends. Germline V gene data show CDR1 as LNHDA and CDR2 as SQIVND (reference sequence). There are 14 residues in the CDR3. The CDR3: CASTATASNQPQHF. The CDR3 nucleotides read TGTGCCAGTACCGCGACTGCCTCCAATCAGCCCCAGCATTTT.

J is TRBJ1-1 and V is TRBV18; 9 bases match TRBD1. The CDR3 loop spans 14 amino acids. Germline CDR1 reads KGHSH; CDR2 reads LQKENI. J gave up 6 bases and V 3 bases, and 5 bases lay outside the gene matches. The CDR3 bases are TGTGCCAGCTCACCGGGACAGGGAATCTCTGAAGCTTTCTTT. It yields the protein CASSPGQGISEAFF.

The chain uses TRBV6-4 and TRBJ2-1; tentatively, D is TRBD2 (5 bases). Germline V gene lookup returns CDR1 MRHNA and CDR2 SNTAGT. This CDR3 has 13 residues. Trimming took 4 bases from V and 6 from J, leaving 10 bases between them. Here the CDR3 DNA reads TGTGCCAGCAGTGCCCGCCGGGGCAATGAGCAGTTCTTC. This translates into CASSARRGNEQFF.

The rearrangement uses TRBV5-4 and TRBJ2-2, with 11 bases fitting TRBD1. The J segment lost 5 bases and the V segment lost 2 bases, leaving 8 bases of the junction unmatched. CDR1 is SGHNT and CDR2 is YYREEE in the germline V gene (reference sequence). CDR3 length equals 17 residues. CDR3 DNA: TGTGCCAGCAGCTTTAGGACAGGGGGCAAGAAGACCGGGGAGCTGTTTTTT. As protein: CASSFRTGGKKTGELFF. Supplemented by reference TRBV5-4 and TRBJ2-2, the full variable domain reads ETGVTQSPTHLIKTRGQQVTLRCSSQSGHNTVSWYQQALGQGPQFIFQYYREEENGRGNFPPRFSGLQFPNYSSELNVNALELDDSALYLCASSFRTGGKKTGELFFGEGSRLTVL.

The chain is built from TRBV2 and TRBJ1-1; the D is unclear. CDR1 and CDR2 from the germline V gene are SNHLY and FYNNEI. The CDR3 is made up of 14 amino acids. V was clipped by 3 bases and J by 7 bases, with 15 bases between them. This CDR3 reads CASSDMSGRNEAFF. The DNA of the CDR3 is TGTGCCAGCAGTGATATGTCAGGTCGAAATGAAGCTTTCTTT.

The chain combines TRBV19 with TRBJ1-5; unclear D gene. The CDR3 covers 18 residues. Trimming removed 0 bases from V and 3 bases from J, with 18 bases in between. The germline V gene has CDR1 LNHDA and CDR2 SQIVND (reference sequence). CDR3 bases: TGTGCCAGTAGTATAGATTTGGGTGCGGCAGTCCCCAATCAGCCCCAGCATTTT. It codes for CASSIDLGAAVPNQPQHF.

The rearrangement uses TRBV7-2 and TRBJ2-1, with TRBD2 matching over 8 bases. The CDR3 has 16 residues. Germline V lookup: CDR1 SGHTA, CDR2 FQGNSA. The V segment lost 4 bases and the J segment 2 bases; nucleotides outside the gene matches: 7. CDR3 coding DNA: TGTGCCAGCAGCTCGAGAGCGGGGGACACCTACAATGAGCAGTTCTTC. It encodes CASSSRAGDTYNEQFF.

The V call is TRBV21-1, the J call TRBJ2-7; the table's D gene call, TRBD1, was not cross checked with the DNA. TRBV21-1 is flagged as a pseudogene. The CDR3 is made up of 13 amino acids. This CDR3 reads CARRHPDPYEQYF. The CDR3 DNA is TGTGCCAGGCGACATCCGGATCCCTACGAGCAGTACTTC.

The chain employs TRBV2 and TRBJ2-5; no firm D call. The ends were cut back, 5 bases at V and 1 base at J, with 8 bases in the middle. Germline CDR1 SNHLY, CDR2 FYNNEI. CDR3 length: 13 residues. Here the CDR3 DNA reads TGTGCCAGCAGTCTAGAGTTCCAAGAGACCCAGTACTTC. This codes for CASSLEFQETQYF.

The chain is built from TRBV18 and TRBJ2-1, with D unclear. CDR1 and CDR2 from the germline V gene are KGHSH and LQKENI. This CDR3 has 11 amino acids. V lost 3 bases and J 8 bases, leaving 5 bases between the germline ends. DNA for the CDR3: TGTGCCAGCTCACCGAGCGATGAGCAGTTCTTC. Protein: CASSPSDEQFF.